This T cell receptor (beta chain) was sequenced in a study of cytomegalovirus exposure and HLA in healthy donors. General study points: Relative to the approximately 630-donor mean, N-insertions were reportedly fewer in an Asian-associated ancestry cluster in a later analysis. An analysis done earlier found most TCR beta V segments productive about 87% or about 30% of the time.

Concerning this clone itself: As yet, its antigen is unknown.

Germline CDR1 and CDR2: LNHNV and YYDKDF (reference sequence). CDR3 length: 15 residues. V was clipped by 4 bases and J by 4 bases, with 14 bases between them. With 60 Vbeta and 13 Jbeta primers, the PCR was carried out. Sequenced by immunoSEQ multiplex PCR; TCRdb stores in-frame clones only, minus some. The table shows more than 95,000 clones, with over 75% occurring only once. The receptor was isolated from a woman aged 35 to 49 in good health and CMV-seropositive. Sequenced material: PBMCs. This chain uses TRBV15 with TRBJ2-1; a weak D match, TRBD2 (7 bases). The CDR3 reads CATSKRGGRYNEQFF. The CDR3 DNA reads TGTGCCACCAGCAAAAGGGGGGGGAGATACAATGAGCAGTTCTTC.